This entry concerns a single T cell receptor (beta chain). The data were produced by immunoSEQ multiplex PCR, yet TCRdb's version contains in-frame clones alone and is incomplete. In the table there are about 69,000 clones, under 85% of which are singletons. These data are taken from a study of blood T cell repertoires in COVID-19. Germline V lookup: CDR1 MNHEY, CDR2 SVGAGI. The CDR3 spans 13 residues. The ends were cut back, 6 bases at V and 0 bases at J, with 9 bases in the middle. The sequence derives from a man between 60 and 75 years old with acute or convalescent COVID-19. This chain joins TRBV6-5 and TRBJ2-7; D perhaps matches TRBD1 (7 bases). Material: peripheral blood. CDR3 amino acids: CASSQGGSYEQYF. The CDR3 DNA sequence: TGTGCCAGCAGCCAGGGGGGCTCCTACGAGCAGTACTTC.